The 20 T cell receptor beta chains listed next were all sequenced from one sample in a study of regulatory T cells in long-lasting Graves disease. Sample time point: newly diagnosed GD, antithyroid drugs for less than 3 months. RNA extracted from PBMCs served as the sequencing template. Building the TCR beta libraries relied on iRepertoire HTBI primers, and CDR3 regions underwent Arm-PCR. TCRdb reprocessed the multiplex PCR reads with MiXCR, giving one entry per CDR3 protein. The sample consists of 350,000 to 500,000 distinct CDR3 sequences, roughly 17% of them appearing once. This sample was also put to use in a study of T cells in Graves' hyperthyroidism and ophthalmopathy.

The input for sequencing was peripheral blood mononuclear cells (PBMCs), taken at new diagnosis, from a patient treated with antithyroid drugs. These receptors were collected from a woman aged 25 to 39 with Graves disease.

In its sample, this clonotype was seen a few times. The chain uses TRBV5-4 and TRBJ2-2; no definite D call. Germline-derived CDR1 and CDR2 are SGHNT and YYREEE (reference sequence). This CDR3 comprises 14 residues. Trimming took 3 bases from V and 0 from J, leaving 6 bases between them. CDR3 residues: CASSSSANTGELFF. The CDR3 region has the DNA TGTGCCAGCAGCTCGAGCGCGAACACCGGGGAGCTGTTTTTT. Full variable domain (remainder filled in from reference TRBV5-4 and TRBJ2-2): ETGVTQSPTHLIKTRGQQVTLRCSSQSGHNTVSWYQQALGQGPQFIFQYYREEENGRGNFPPRFSGLQFPNYSSELNVNALELDDSALYLCASSSSANTGELFFGEGSRLTVL.

This clonotype came up many times. J is TRBJ2-5 and V is TRBV7-9; D is perhaps TRBD1 (5 bases). The germline gives CDR1 SEHNR, CDR2 FQNEAQ (reference sequence). V was pared by 2 bases and J by 1 base, with 8 bases between. This CDR3 comprises 14 residues. The CDR3 DNA reads TGTGCCAGCAGCTTAAACAGGCTCCAAGAGACCCAGTACTTC. Translation: CASSLNRLQETQYF.

The chain combines TRBV5-8 with TRBJ2-2, with 9 bases aligning to TRBD2. J was trimmed by 3 bases and V by 0 bases; bases with no gene match: 9. Germline V CDR1 and CDR2: SGHTS, YDEGEE. This CDR3 is built from 18 residues. The CDR3 coding sequence is TGTGCCAGCAGCTTGGCCTGGAGGGTAGCGGGAGACACCGGGGAGCTGTTTTTT. It translates to CASSLAWRVAGDTGELFF.

The rearrangement links TRBV6-4 to TRBJ2-1; 7 bases line up with TRBD2. Germline V gene lookup returns CDR1 MRHNA and CDR2 SNTAGT. V lost 2 bases to trimming and J lost 6 bases; unmatched junction nucleotides: 7. The CDR3 covers 15 residues. The CDR3 DNA follows: TGTGCCAGCAGTGACGGGGGAGGGCCGGGCAATGAGCAGTTCTTC. This gives the protein CASSDGGGPGNEQFF.

This clonotype was detected only a few times. V is TRBV10-1 and J is TRBJ1-2, with D unresolved. CDR1 is WNHNN and CDR2 is SYGVQD in the germline V gene (reference sequence). V lost 5 bases to trimming and J lost 3 bases, with 10 bases between them. The CDR3 sequence is 13 residues long. DNA of the CDR3: TGCGCCAGCAGTTACCGGGATCACTATGGCTACACCTTC. This gives the protein CASSYRDHYGYTF.

Only a few counts were recorded for this clonotype. This chain connects TRBV7-3 to TRBJ2-1; 10 nucleotides match TRBD2. CDR3 length: 18 residues. The junction had 18 bases not matched to a gene; V was cut back by 4 bases and J by 9 bases. Germline V CDR1 and CDR2: SGHTA, FQGTGA. In DNA form, the CDR3 reads TGTGCCAGCAGCTCAATTAGAGCCGGACTAGCGGAAATGGGTGAGCAGTTCTTC. Its protein is CASSSIRAGLAEMGEQFF.

This clonotype was counted at least ten times. The genes are TRBV11-2 and TRBJ2-3; D possibly matches TRBD1 or TRBD2 (5 bases each). Germline-derived CDR1 and CDR2 are SGHAT and FQNNGV. This CDR3 contains 16 residues. V lost 4 bases and J lost 4, with 18 bases in between. This CDR3 reads CASSSRALGAPDTQYF. DNA of the CDR3: TGTGCCAGCAGCTCAAGGGCACTAGGGGCTCCAGATACGCAGTATTTT.

There are many counts of this clonotype. The genes are TRBV12-3 or TRBV12-4 and TRBJ2-2, with D possibly TRBD1 on 5 matching bases. This CDR3 region has 12 residues. V was trimmed by 5 bases and J by 8 bases, leaving 9 bases between them. CDR3 sequence: CASSDQGGELFF. As DNA, the CDR3 is TGTGCCAGCAGTGACCAGGGAGGGGAGCTGTTTTTT.

This clonotype showed up many times. The chain has TRBV5-1 and TRBJ1-1; 7 nucleotides match TRBD1. The CDR3 has 17 residues. Germline-derived CDR1 and CDR2 are SGHRS and YFSETQ. Losses at the gene ends were 0 bases for V and 1 base for J; bases not matched to a gene: 9. The CDR3 spells CASSLGPRGTANTEAFF. CDR3 sequence (DNA): TGCGCCAGCAGCTTGGGCCCGAGGGGGACAGCGAACACTGAAGCTTTCTTT.

Details on this clonotype: Given a much more abundant clone one base away, this may be a read error. The CDR3 sequence is CASSDGLAGGAKNIQYF. As DNA, the CDR3 is TGTGCCAGCAGTGATGGACTAGCGGGAGGTGCCAAAAACATTCAGTACTTC. The rearrangement joins TRBV6-2 or TRBV6-3 to TRBJ2-4; 14 positions agree with TRBD2. The V gene end was trimmed by 5 bases and the J gene end by 1 base; junction bases not matched to a gene: 4. Looked up from germline, CDR1 is MNHEY and CDR2 is SVGEGT. The CDR3 loop spans 17 amino acids.

CDR3 nucleotide sequence: TGTGCCATCAGGAGCGGGAGGGAAACCTACGAGCAGTACTTC. Amino acids: CAIRSGRETYEQYF. This sequence joins TRBV10-3 and TRBJ2-7, with 10 bases identical to TRBD2. The length of the CDR3 is 14 residues. Germline lookup yields CDR1 ENHRY and CDR2 SYGVKD. V shed 6 bases, J shed 2 bases, and the junction held 4 bases outside the gene matches.

This clonotype was counted a few times. The junction departs from the called germline gene at one end, perhaps through a read error. V gene TRBV5-1 combines with J gene TRBJ2-1; 9 positions agree with TRBD2. The CDR3 extends over 15 amino acids. Looked up from germline, CDR1 is SGHRS and CDR2 is YFSETQ. This CDR3 reads CASSLPTSGNNEQFF. The DNA of the CDR3 is TGTGCCAGCAGCCTACCGACTAGCGGTAACAATGAGCAGTTCTTC.

There are many counts of this clonotype. The chain combines TRBV10-3 with TRBJ1-5, with a possible D match to TRBD1 (5 bases). Trimming pared 0 bases from V and 4 bases from J, leaving 13 bases between. Germline CDR1 and CDR2: ENHRY and SYGVKD. This CDR3 contains 16 residues. CDR3 sequence: CAISESGGVFNQPQHF. For the CDR3, the DNA is TGTGCCATCAGTGAGTCTGGAGGGGTCTTTAATCAGCCCCAGCATTTT.

In this sample, this clonotype turned up many times. V usage is TRBV12-3 or TRBV12-4 and J usage is TRBJ1-2; D perhaps matches TRBD1 (6 bases). The length of the CDR3 is 17 residues. Trimming removed 7 bases from V and 7 bases from J, with 28 bases in between. DNA of the CDR3: TGTGCCAGCACTCCAGAGGGGGTACCGAAATTTCGGGGTGGCTACACCTTC. It encodes CASTPEGVPKFRGGYTF.

Many counts were recorded for this clonotype. The chain joins TRBV5-1 to TRBJ1-1; no reliable D call. Germline-derived CDR1 and CDR2 are SGHRS and YFSETQ. CDR3 size: 11 residues. The ends were cut back, 7 bases at V and 1 base at J, with 5 bases in the middle. The CDR3 DNA follows: TGCGCCAGCTATTCGAACACTGAAGCTTTCTTT. Its protein product is CASYSNTEAFF.

As for this clonotype: This likely reflects a read error, since a far larger clone is one base away. The CDR3 DNA sequence: TGTGCCAGCAGCTCTATAGCGGGAGGGAAAGACAATGAGCAGTACTTC. Its translation: CASSSIAGGKDNEQYF. The chain employs TRBV11-2 and TRBJ2-3, with TRBD2 matching over 11 bases. The J call is doubtful: the DNA matches TRBJ2-7 better. The germline V gene has CDR1 SGHAT and CDR2 FQNNGV. This CDR3 spans 16 amino acids.

Concerning this clonotype: This may stem from a read error, because a much larger clone lies one nucleotide away. The CDR3 end shows no conserved phenylalanine or tryptophan, and so a read error is likely. The J gene is TRBJ1-5, the V gene TRBV6-5; a weak D match, TRBD1 (6 bases). This CDR3 comprises 15 residues. V was shortened by 4 bases and J by 3 bases, with 13 bases between the two germline ends. In germline, CDR1 is MNHEY, CDR2 SVGAGI. The CDR3 reads CASSSIRDTNQPQHL. The CDR3 DNA reads TGTGCCAGCAGTTCCATCCGGGACACCAATCAGCCCCAGCATTTG.

This clonotype showed up many times. The chain combines TRBV12-3 or TRBV12-4 with TRBJ2-6; tentatively, D is TRBD1 (5 bases). The CDR3 covers 17 residues. The V end was cut by 4 bases, the J end by 0 bases, with 13 bases between. In DNA, the CDR3 is TGTGCCAGCAGTTCCCGGACACACTACTCTGGGGCCAACGTCCTGACTTTC. Amino acid sequence: CASSSRTHYSGANVLTF.

With regard to this clonotype: Since a far larger clone is one base different, this is likely a read error. The chain combines TRBV11-2 with TRBJ2-6; perhaps D is TRBD1 or TRBD2 (5 bases each). The CDR3 spans 15 residues. V dropped 1 base and J dropped 3 bases, with 7 bases sitting between them. From germline, CDR1 is SGHAT and CDR2 FQNNGV. CDR3 loop: CASSLGGVGANVLTF. The CDR3 DNA reads as TGTGCCAGCAGCTTAGGAGGGGTTGGGGCCAACGTCCTGACTTTC.

This rearrangement joins TRBV10-3 to TRBJ2-5, with D perhaps TRBD1 (7 bases). This CDR3 has 12 residues. Deletions cut 11 bases from V and 5 bases from J, with 15 bases between. Germline lookup yields CDR1 ENHRY and CDR2 SYGVKD. The CDR3 DNA reads TGTGCCGCCCAGGGGGGTGGGGAGACCCAGTACTTC. Encoded protein: CAAQGGGETQYF.